These 31 T cell receptor beta chains share one sample of origin, sequenced in a study of OX40 agonist ivuxolimab in advanced cancers. Some clones are missing from TCRdb's copy, which holds only in-frame ones; the method was immunoSEQ multiplex PCR. The sample lists roughly 89,000 clones, under 90% occurring once. The sequencing used CD4+ or CD8+ T cells sorted from blood, collected in a trial of the OX40 agonist ivuxolimab. These receptors all stem from an adult with an advanced solid tumor such as melanoma, head and neck, liver or kidney cancer.

The chain links TRBV28 to TRBJ1-5; no firm D call. The CDR3 consists of 14 residues. Trimming removed 6 bases at V and 10 bases at J, with 19 bases between. The germline CDR1 and CDR2 sequences are MDHEN and SYDVKM. CDR3 sequence reads: CASRFSGDHTPQHF. CDR3 bases: TGTGCCAGCAGGTTTTCCGGTGACCACACTCCCCAGCATTTT.

This chain's CDR3 is CASSVVLGTTDTQYF. The CDR3 coding sequence is TGTGCCAGCAGCGTAGTGCTAGGAACGACAGATACGCAGTATTTT. The chain carries TRBV9 and TRBJ2-3; the D is unclear. CDR3 size: 15 residues. V lost 0 bases, J lost 3 bases, and 11 bases lay in between. Germline V gene data show CDR1 as SGDLS and CDR2 as YYNGEE. The whole variable domain, remainder taken from reference TRBV9 and TRBJ2-3, is DSGVTQTPKHLITATGQRVTLRCSPRSGDLSVYWYQQSLDQGLQFLIQYYNGEERAKGNILERFSAQQFPDLHSELNLSSLELGDSALYFCASSVVLGTTDTQYFGPGTRLTVL.

The chain combines TRBV4-3 with TRBJ2-2; the D is unclear. Deletions cut 4 bases from V and 1 base from J, with 7 bases between. The CDR3 totals 14 residues. Germline lookup yields CDR1 LGHNA and CDR2 YSLEER. CDR3 in DNA: TGCGCCAGCAGCCTTGACGGGAACACCGGGGAGCTGTTTTTT. Protein product: CASSLDGNTGELFF.

This clone has only a few counts. This chain joins TRBV28 and TRBJ1-2; D gene uncertain. Trimming removed 3 bases at V and 4 bases at J, with 6 bases between. Germline V gene data show CDR1 as MDHEN and CDR2 as SYDVKM. The CDR3 extends over 12 amino acids. The CDR3 coding sequence is TGTGCCAGCAGTTTGACTGGCTATGGCTACACCTTC. This gives the protein CASSLTGYGYTF.

This chain links TRBV5-1 with TRBJ2-5; no firm D call. The CDR3 runs to 12 residues. CDR1 is SGHRS, CDR2 YFSETQ, per germline. Trimming pared 3 bases from V and 5 bases from J, leaving 8 bases between. CDR3 loop: CASSYASETQYF. The CDR3 nucleotides read TGCGCCAGCAGCTACGCATCGGAGACCCAGTACTTC.

In nucleotides, the CDR3 is TGCAGCGTCGAGGGGCTCGCGGGGGAAGTCACAGATACGCAGTATTTT. This sequence encodes CSVEGLAGEVTDTQYF. The chain joins TRBV29-1 to TRBJ2-3; 7 bases match TRBD2. Per the germline V gene, CDR1 is SQVTM and CDR2 is ANQGSEA. Germline trimming cut 6 bases from V and 2 bases from J; bases unmatched to any gene: 14. The CDR3 is 16 amino acids.

The chain recombines TRBV7-3 with TRBJ2-3, with 12 nucleotides matching TRBD2. Germline values: CDR1 SGHTA, CDR2 FQGTGA. This CDR3 comprises 17 residues. V gave up 5 bases and J gave up 5 bases; unmatched junction bases: 11. CDR3 DNA: TGTGCCAGCAGCCCGAACAAACTAGCGGGGGGAGGAGATACGCAGTATTTT. Amino acids: CASSPNKLAGGGDTQYF.

This chain connects TRBV10-3 to TRBJ2-7; unclear D gene. V shed 2 bases and J shed 1 base, with 6 bases lying between them. The length of the CDR3 is 13 residues. Germline V CDR1 and CDR2: ENHRY, SYGVKD. CDR3 sequence reads: CAISETKSYEQYF. The CDR3 DNA is TGTGCCATCAGTGAGACTAAATCCTACGAGCAGTACTTC.

On this clone itself: A read error may account for a junction end that differs from germline. The V call is TRBV27, the J call TRBJ2-1; D remains ambiguous. The CDR3 sequence is 11 residues long. The germline V gene has CDR1 MNHEY and CDR2 SMNVEV (reference sequence). DNA of the CDR3: TGTGCCAGCAGATCGTGGGAAGGTGCGGTCTTC. Translating it yields CASRSWEGAVF.

For the CDR3, the DNA is TGTGCCAGCAGCAGACAGGGGATCGGGTACGAGCAGTACTTC. Amino acids: CASSRQGIGYEQYF. The V and J genes are TRBV27 and TRBJ2-7, with 8 bases fitting TRBD1. After removal of 6 bases from V and 4 bases from J, the junction contained 8 bases not matched to a gene. Germline loops: CDR1 MNHEY, CDR2 SMNVEV (reference sequence). The CDR3 contains 14 residues.

The chain couples TRBV28 to TRBJ2-7, with TRBD1 identical over 8 bases. The germline CDR1 and CDR2 sequences are MDHEN and SYDVKM. This CDR3 region has 15 residues. The trim removed 6 bases at V and 3 bases at J, leaving 10 bases unmatched. The CDR3 protein is CASSGDRGWNYEQYF. CDR3 coding DNA: TGTGCCAGCAGCGGAGACAGGGGCTGGAACTACGAGCAGTACTTC.

V is TRBV18 and J is TRBJ1-5, with 8 bases that match TRBD1. CDR1 and CDR2 from the germline V gene are KGHSH and LQKENI. With 6 bases clipped from V and 7 bases from J, the junction kept 23 bases outside the gene matches. The CDR3 loop spans 19 amino acids. The CDR3 reads CASSRRGRQGTIVGQPQHF. For the CDR3, the DNA is TGTGCCAGCTCTCGCCGTGGGAGACAGGGGACTATTGTGGGACAGCCCCAGCATTTT.

This chain connects TRBV5-4 to TRBJ1-2; D gene ambiguous. Germline V CDR1 and CDR2: SGHNT, YYREEE (reference sequence). CDR3 length: 11 amino acids. Between the trimmed V and J ends, which lost 6 bases and 8 bases, there was a span of 11 bases. The CDR3 loop reads CASKSTGGYTF. The DNA for the CDR3 is TGTGCCAGCAAATCCACGGGGGGCTACACCTTC.

The chain combines TRBV5-4 with TRBJ2-5, with a tentative D call TRBD2 (6 bases). Deletions cut 3 bases from V and 4 bases from J, with 13 bases between. Germline V CDR1 and CDR2: SGHNT, YYREEE (reference sequence). The CDR3 is 14 amino acids. The DNA for the CDR3 is TGTGCCAGCAGCTCAATGGGGGGAAGAGAGACCCAGTACTTC. Translating gives CASSSMGGRETQYF. Complete variable domain (other parts from reference TRBV5-4 and TRBJ2-5): ETGVTQSPTHLIKTRGQQVTLRCSSQSGHNTVSWYQQALGQGPQFIFQYYREEENGRGNFPPRFSGLQFPNYSSELNVNALELDDSALYLCASSSMGGRETQYFGPGTRLLVL.

The rearrangement uses TRBV9 and TRBJ1-2, with D possibly TRBD1 on 6 matching bases. The germline gives CDR1 SGDLS, CDR2 YYNGEE. V was trimmed by 4 bases and J by 5 bases, leaving 12 bases between them. The CDR3 contains 13 residues. The CDR3 DNA reads as TGTGCCAGCAGCCCCGGACAGACTTATGGCTACACCTTC. Translated: CASSPGQTYGYTF.

This chain links TRBV5-1 with TRBJ2-1, with TRBD1 as a possible D gene (5 bases). V was pared by 4 bases and J by 6 bases, with 14 bases between. The CDR3 is 14 amino acids. Germline V CDR1 and CDR2: SGHRS, YFSETQ. The CDR3 DNA follows: TGCGCCAGCAGCCAGCAGGGTATGGGCAATGAGCAGTTCTTC. Translation gives CASSQQGMGNEQFF.

This chain uses TRBV2 with TRBJ2-5; 12 bases agree with TRBD2. Looked up from germline, CDR1 is SNHLY and CDR2 is FYNNEI. This CDR3 is 14 amino acids long. Trimming at V came to 6 bases and at J to 3 bases, leaving 2 bases not matched to a gene. The chain's CDR3 is CASRRLAGEETQYF. The CDR3 DNA reads as TGTGCCAGCAGGAGACTAGCGGGGGAAGAGACCCAGTACTTC.

V gene TRBV5-4 combines with J gene TRBJ1-4; the D gene is possibly TRBD1 (5 bases). Germline V lookup: CDR1 SGHNT, CDR2 YYREEE (reference sequence). Trimming pared 4 bases from V and 12 bases from J, leaving 22 bases between. The CDR3 loop spans 15 amino acids. CDR3 in DNA: TGTGCCAGCAGCGCTTCCGGGACGGTAGCCCGGGAACTGTTTTTT. Residues: CASSASGTVARELFF.

The V call is TRBV5-4, the J call TRBJ1-4; 8 bases agree with TRBD1. V lost 2 bases to trimming and J lost 2 bases; unmatched junction nucleotides: 2. Germline V gene sequence: CDR1 SGHNT, CDR2 YYREEE (reference sequence). This CDR3 has 15 amino acids. In DNA form, the CDR3 reads TGTGCCAGCAGCTTCGGACAGGGTACTAATGAAAAACTGTTTTTT. Encoded protein: CASSFGQGTNEKLFF. The variable domain in full, with the rest retrieved from reference TRBV5-4 and TRBJ1-4, is ETGVTQSPTHLIKTRGQQVTLRCSSQSGHNTVSWYQQALGQGPQFIFQYYREEENGRGNFPPRFSGLQFPNYSSELNVNALELDDSALYLCASSFGQGTNEKLFFGSGTQLSVL.

V and J are TRBV29-1 and TRBJ1-4, with 9 bases matching TRBD1. The trim removed 7 bases at V and 8 bases at J, leaving 8 bases unmatched. This CDR3 contains 13 residues. Germline CDR1 SQVTM, CDR2 ANQGSEA. This chain's CDR3 is CSALDRGDEKLFF. In DNA, the CDR3 is TGCAGCGCTCTGGACAGGGGTGACGAAAAACTGTTTTTT.

This clone was observed once. The V gene is TRBV18, the J gene TRBJ1-1; tentatively, D is TRBD1 (6 bases). Germline V CDR1 and CDR2: KGHSH, LQKENI. The CDR3 runs 13 residues. V lost 3 bases to trimming and J lost 7 bases, with 12 bases between them. The CDR3, as DNA: TGTGCCAGCTCACCTGTACAGGGACTTGAAGCTTTCTTT. This codes for CASSPVQGLEAFF.

The V gene is TRBV2, the J gene TRBJ1-1; D is uncertain. From germline, CDR1 is SNHLY and CDR2 FYNNEI. V was shortened by 3 bases and J by 5 bases, with 7 bases between the two germline ends. The CDR3 has 12 residues. In DNA, the CDR3 is TGTGCCAGCAGTGACCCCGATACTGAAGCTTTCTTT. Protein sequence: CASSDPDTEAFF.

This clone was observed a handful of times. The chain uses TRBV15 and TRBJ2-7; no clear D gene. This CDR3 contains 13 residues. With 1 base removed from V and 6 bases from J, the gap between germline ends came to 10 bases. CDR1 is LNHNV and CDR2 is YYDKDF in the germline V gene (reference sequence). The CDR3 sequence: CATSRGPSSEQYF. The CDR3 nucleotides read TGTGCCACCAGCAGAGGACCGTCAAGCGAGCAGTACTTC.

The CDR3 DNA reads TGCGCCAGCAGCGTCGTGAGCACAGGCACAGATACGCAGTATTTT. It specifies CASSVVSTGTDTQYF. The chain couples TRBV5-1 to TRBJ2-3, with D unclear. V lost 4 bases to trimming and J lost 1 base, with 13 bases between them. Per germline, CDR1 SGHRS and CDR2 YFSETQ. This CDR3 has 15 residues.

The chain joins TRBV28 to TRBJ1-3; D remains ambiguous. The germline CDR1 and CDR2 sequences are MDHEN and SYDVKM. V dropped 11 bases and J dropped 0 bases, with 14 bases sitting between them. The CDR3 extends over 14 amino acids. This CDR3 is CASRRGSSGNTIYF. The DNA for the CDR3 is TGTGCCTCAAGAAGAGGGAGCTCTGGAAACACCATATATTTT.

The CDR3 reads CASSELRGTGELFF. For the CDR3, the DNA is TGTGCCAGCAGTGAACTTCGTGGTACCGGGGAGCTGTTTTTT. The genes are TRBV2 and TRBJ2-2; no clear D. This CDR3 is 14 amino acids long. From germline, CDR1 is SNHLY and CDR2 FYNNEI. Trimming stripped 2 bases from V and 5 bases from J, with 9 bases between.

The CDR3 DNA reads as TGTGCCATCAGTGTCGGGGAGGATGGCTACACCTTC. This encodes CAISVGEDGYTF. The chain recombines TRBV10-3 with TRBJ1-2; D gene uncertain. From germline, CDR1 is ENHRY and CDR2 SYGVKD. With 4 bases removed from V and 6 bases from J, the gap between germline ends came to 9 bases. The CDR3 covers 12 residues.

The CDR3 is CASSLNDRGYTF. The CDR3 DNA is TGTGCCAGCAGCCTAAACGACAGGGGCTACACCTTC. The gene calls are TRBV5-6 and TRBJ1-2; D possibly corresponds to TRBD1 (6 bases). The germline gives CDR1 SGHDT, CDR2 YYEEEE. This CDR3 has 12 amino acids. Trimming took off 4 bases at V and 8 bases at J, with 12 bases between the two ends.

A word on this clone: Other DNA sequences in the same sample also yield this CDR3. The chain uses TRBV19 and TRBJ2-5; no firm D call. Trimming took 1 base from V and 5 from J, leaving 5 bases between them. The CDR3 spans 12 residues. Germline V gene sequence: CDR1 LNHDA, CDR2 SQIVND (reference sequence). The CDR3 reads CASSIGGETQYF. CDR3 nucleotides: TGTGCCAGTAGTATAGGGGGTGAGACCCAGTACTTC.

The chain carries TRBV28 and TRBJ2-7; D gene unclear. The germline CDR1 and CDR2 sequences are MDHEN and SYDVKM. V dropped 6 bases and J dropped 2 bases, with 11 bases sitting between them. The CDR3 runs to 13 residues. The CDR3 DNA sequence: TGTGCCAGCAGAGTACAGAATACCTACGAGCAGTACTTC. Translated: CASRVQNTYEQYF. The variable domain in full, with the rest retrieved from reference TRBV28 and TRBJ2-7, is DVKVTQSSRYLVKRTGEKVFLECVQDMDHENMFWYRQDPGLGLRLIYFSYDVKMKEKGDIPEGYSVSREKKERFSLILESASTNQTSMYLCASRVQNTYEQYFGPGTRLTVT.

The rearrangement uses TRBV19 and TRBJ2-7; the match to TRBD2 covers 11 bases. V was clipped by 3 bases and J by 1 base; unmatched bases: 5. This CDR3 has 16 amino acids. In germline, CDR1 is LNHDA, CDR2 SQIVND (reference sequence). The CDR3 here is CASSIPGLAESYEQYF. Here the CDR3 DNA reads TGTGCCAGTAGTATCCCGGGACTAGCGGAGTCCTACGAGCAGTACTTC. The whole variable domain, filled in from reference TRBV19 and TRBJ2-7, reads DGGITQSPKYLFRKEGQNVTLSCEQNLNHDAMYWYRQDPGQGLRLIYYSQIVNDFQKGDIAEGYSVSREKKESFPLTVTSAQKNPTAFYLCASSIPGLAESYEQYFGPGTRLTVT.